Listed below are T cell receptor beta chains from one sample, sequenced in a study of shared clonotypes between healthy human individuals. Produced via immunoSEQ multiplex PCR; TCRdb's table is partial and in-frame only. This sample has roughly 2,000,000 clones, with just under 95% found just once. The material sequenced was naive CD8+ T cells sorted from blood. These receptors all stem from a young man in good health. Both conserved end residues are part of each CDR3. A D gene is named only where the DNA matches it firmly. Size is omitted from some rows. Given values are once, few, many or a class for expanded clones.

CDR3aa: CSVPLAEGRDEQYF; CDR3nt: TGCAGCGTCCCACTAGCGGAGGGAAGGGACGAGCAGTACTTC; len: 14; d_gene: TRBD2; abundance: NA; j_gene: TRBJ2-7; v_gene: TRBV29-1
CDR3aa: CASSKGPPGGYGYTF; CDR3nt: TGTGCCAGCAGCAAAGGGCCCCCAGGGGGATATGGCTACACCTTC; len: 15; d_gene: NA; abundance: NA; j_gene: TRBJ1-2; v_gene: TRBV21-1
CDR3aa: CASSQESGSYNEQFF; CDR3nt: TGCGCCAGCAGCCAAGAAAGCGGCTCCTACAATGAGCAGTTCTTC; len: 15; d_gene: NA; abundance: NA; j_gene: TRBJ2-1; v_gene: TRBV4-3
CDR3aa: CASSLGGYGYTF; CDR3nt: TGTGCCAGCAGCTTAGGAGGGTATGGCTACACCTTC; len: 12; d_gene: NA; abundance: few; j_gene: TRBJ1-2; v_gene: TRBV7-8
CDR3aa: CASSLGTGLSPLHF; CDR3nt: TGTGCCAGCAGCTTGGGGACAGGGCTTTCACCCCTCCACTTT; len: 14; d_gene: TRBD1; abundance: NA; j_gene: TRBJ1-6; v_gene: TRBV5-6
CDR3aa: CASSQEGTGGEQYF; CDR3nt: TGCGCCAGCAGCCAAGAGGGGACAGGGGGCGAGCAGTACTTC; len: 14; d_gene: TRBD1; abundance: NA; j_gene: TRBJ2-7; v_gene: TRBV4-3
CDR3aa: CASNSDRFTEAFF; CDR3nt: TGTGCCAGCAACTCCGATAGATTCACTGAAGCTTTCTTT; len: 13; d_gene: NA; abundance: NA; j_gene: TRBJ1-1; v_gene: TRBV28
CDR3aa: CASSLSGAYEQYF; CDR3nt: TGTGCCAGCAGCTTGTCAGGGGCTTACGAGCAGTACTTC; len: 13; d_gene: NA; abundance: NA; j_gene: TRBJ2-7; v_gene: TRBV11-2
CDR3aa: CASSLGSGGQYF; CDR3nt: TGTGCCAGCAGCTTAGGTTCAGGGGGGCAGTACTTC; len: 12; d_gene: TRBD1; abundance: NA; j_gene: TRBJ2-7; v_gene: TRBV7-9
CDR3aa: CAISEPDSRANSPLHF; CDR3nt: TGTGCCATCAGTGAGCCTGACAGTAGAGCTAATTCACCCCTCCACTTT; len: 16; d_gene: NA; abundance: NA; j_gene: TRBJ1-6; v_gene: TRBV10-3
CDR3aa: CASGQGPLAAGYTF; CDR3nt: TGTGCCAGCGGACAGGGGCCCTTGGCGGCGGGCTACACCTTC; len: 14; d_gene: TRBD1; abundance: NA; j_gene: TRBJ1-2; v_gene: TRBV7-2
CDR3aa: CASSGGTPSSYNSPLHF; CDR3nt: TGTGCCAGCAGTGGAGGGACACCCAGCTCCTATAATTCACCCCTCCACTTT; len: 17; d_gene: NA; abundance: once; j_gene: TRBJ1-6; v_gene: TRBV2
CDR3aa: CASSTTGGSNQPQHF; CDR3nt: TGTGCCAGCAGTACTACAGGGGGAAGCAATCAGCCCCAGCATTTT; len: 15; d_gene: TRBD1; abundance: NA; j_gene: TRBJ1-5; v_gene: TRBV28
CDR3aa: CASSSIDRGYGYTF; CDR3nt: TGTGCCAGCAGTTCCATCGACAGGGGATATGGCTACACCTTC; len: 14; d_gene: TRBD1; abundance: NA; j_gene: TRBJ1-2; v_gene: TRBV27
CDR3aa: CASSIGTAYEQYF; CDR3nt: TGTGCCAGTAGTATAGGGACTGCGTACGAGCAGTACTTC; len: 13; d_gene: NA; abundance: NA; j_gene: TRBJ2-7; v_gene: TRBV19
CDR3aa: CASSLRIRPGETQYF; CDR3nt: TGTGCCAGCAGCTTGAGGATCAGGCCCGGAGAGACCCAGTACTTC; len: 15; d_gene: NA; abundance: NA; j_gene: TRBJ2-5; v_gene: TRBV5-4
CDR3aa: CASSLALGTGATEAFF; CDR3nt: TGTGCCAGCAGCTTAGCGCTAGGGACAGGGGCGACTGAAGCTTTCTTT; len: 16; d_gene: TRBD1; abundance: NA; j_gene: TRBJ1-1; v_gene: TRBV7-9
CDR3aa: CASSLGPNGIQYF; CDR3nt: TGCGCCAGCAGCTTGGGCCCCAACGGCATTCAGTACTTC; len: 13; d_gene: NA; abundance: NA; j_gene: TRBJ2-4; v_gene: TRBV5-1
CDR3aa: CASSLGQGMVLGTYEQYF; CDR3nt: TGTGCCAGCAGCTTAGGTCAGGGGATGGTCCTTGGGACGTACGAGCAGTACTTC; len: 18; d_gene: NA; abundance: NA; j_gene: TRBJ2-7; v_gene: TRBV5-6
CDR3aa: CSVSGTENTGELFF; CDR3nt: TGCAGCGTTTCCGGGACAGAGAACACCGGGGAGCTGTTTTTT; len: 14; d_gene: TRBD1; abundance: once; j_gene: TRBJ2-2; v_gene: TRBV29-1
CDR3aa: CASRVVSGGGDGYTF; CDR3nt: TGTGCCAGCCGCGTCGTCAGTGGAGGGGGGGATGGCTACACCTTC; len: 15; d_gene: NA; abundance: NA; j_gene: TRBJ1-2; v_gene: TRBV9
CDR3aa: CASSQDGGAEQFF; CDR3nt: TGCGCCAGCAGCCAAGATGGAGGCGCTGAGCAGTTCTTC; len: 13; d_gene: NA; abundance: NA; j_gene: TRBJ2-1; v_gene: TRBV4-3
CDR3aa: CASSLGEAGTYEQYF; CDR3nt: TGTGCCAGCAGCTTAGGAGAAGCGGGAACATACGAGCAGTACTTC; len: 15; d_gene: TRBD2; abundance: NA; j_gene: TRBJ2-7; v_gene: TRBV13
CDR3aa: CASSFIGGNTEAFF; CDR3nt: TGTGCCAGCAGCTTTATTGGAGGGAACACTGAAGCTTTCTTT; len: 14; d_gene: NA; abundance: NA; j_gene: TRBJ1-1; v_gene: TRBV5-4
CDR3aa: CASSQESGYEQYF; CDR3nt: TGCGCCAGCAGCCAAGAGAGCGGGTACGAGCAGTACTTC; len: 13; d_gene: NA; abundance: NA; j_gene: TRBJ2-7; v_gene: TRBV4-3
CDR3aa: CASSYDETGLVEQYF; CDR3nt: TGTGCCAGCAGTTATGATGAGACAGGGTTGGTCGAGCAGTACTTC; len: 15; d_gene: TRBD1; abundance: NA; j_gene: TRBJ2-7; v_gene: TRBV6-5
CDR3aa: CASSPGFTEAFF; CDR3nt: TGTGCCAGCAGCCCGGGGTTCACTGAAGCTTTCTTT; len: 12; d_gene: NA; abundance: NA; j_gene: TRBJ1-1; v_gene: TRBV14
CDR3aa: CASSQDVNPNTEAFF; CDR3nt: TGTGCCAGCAGCCAAGATGTGAATCCGAACACTGAAGCTTTCTTT; len: 15; d_gene: NA; abundance: NA; j_gene: TRBJ1-1; v_gene: TRBV4-2
CDR3aa: CASSQLAGLYTGELFF; CDR3nt: TGTGCCAGCAGCCAGCTAGCGGGGTTATACACCGGGGAGCTGTTTTTT; len: 16; d_gene: TRBD2; abundance: NA; j_gene: TRBJ2-2; v_gene: TRBV14
CDR3aa: CASSFGRTEAFF; CDR3nt: TGTGCCAGCAGCTTTGGTCGAACTGAAGCTTTCTTT; len: 12; d_gene: NA; abundance: NA; j_gene: TRBJ1-1; v_gene: TRBV7-2
CDR3aa: CASSIDKGGGNQPQHF; CDR3nt: TGTGCCAGTAGTATTGATAAAGGGGGCGGCAATCAGCCCCAGCATTTT; len: 16; d_gene: TRBD1; abundance: NA; j_gene: TRBJ1-5; v_gene: TRBV19
CDR3aa: CASSLDRGYEQYF; CDR3nt: TGTGCCAGCAGCTTGGACAGGGGTTACGAGCAGTACTTC; len: 13; d_gene: TRBD1; abundance: NA; j_gene: TRBJ2-7; v_gene: TRBV5-5
CDR3aa: CAISDGDSYNEQFF; CDR3nt: TGTGCCATCAGTGACGGTGACTCCTACAATGAGCAGTTCTTC; len: 14; d_gene: NA; abundance: NA; j_gene: TRBJ2-1; v_gene: TRBV10-3
CDR3aa: CAWSVGVDNSPLHF; CDR3nt: TGTGCCTGGAGTGTAGGGGTAGATAATTCACCCCTCCACTTT; len: 14; d_gene: NA; abundance: NA; j_gene: TRBJ1-6; v_gene: TRBV30
CDR3aa: CASSSLLAGGPATGELFF; CDR3nt: TGTGCCAGCAGCTCCCTACTAGCGGGAGGGCCCGCCACCGGGGAGCTGTTTTTT; len: 18; d_gene: TRBD2; abundance: once; j_gene: TRBJ2-2; v_gene: TRBV5-5
CDR3aa: CASSQDGTGSTEAFF; CDR3nt: TGTGCCAGCAGCCAAGATGGGACAGGGAGCACTGAAGCTTTCTTT; len: 15; d_gene: TRBD1; abundance: NA; j_gene: TRBJ1-1; v_gene: TRBV4-2
CDR3aa: CASSFQGIHEQYF; CDR3nt: TGTGCCAGCAGTTTCCAGGGGATACACGAGCAGTACTTC; len: 13; d_gene: NA; abundance: NA; j_gene: TRBJ2-7; v_gene: TRBV27
CDR3aa: CASSAPRDGYYEQYF; CDR3nt: TGTGCCAGTAGTGCACCCCGGGACGGGTACTACGAGCAGTACTTC; len: 15; d_gene: NA; abundance: NA; j_gene: TRBJ2-7; v_gene: TRBV19
CDR3aa: CASSERGPGTSLYLLDTQYF; CDR3nt: TGTGCCAGCAGTGAAAGGGGGCCGGGGACAAGTTTGTACTTGTTGGATACGCAGTATTTT; len: 20; d_gene: TRBD1; abundance: NA; j_gene: TRBJ2-3; v_gene: TRBV6-1